This record looks at one T cell receptor beta chain sequence and its context. Its specificity is not known. The sample comes from a study of cytomegalovirus exposure and HLA in healthy donors. At the level of the study: When 398 donors were genotyped, about 80% of them were found to fall in the Caucasian-associated ancestry cluster.

Germline CDR1 SNHLY, CDR2 FYNNEI. This CDR3 spans 12 amino acids. V lost 7 bases, J lost 8 bases, and 11 bases lay in between. Primers included in the PCR were 60 Vbeta and 13 Jbeta primers. The method was immunoSEQ multiplex PCR; TCRdb's version includes in-frame clones alone and lacks a portion of them. Among approximately 110,000 clones listed, approximately 70% were seen once. Study results and limitations: The authors confirmed in vitro that a few CMV-associated chains were specific for CMV antigens.

Material for sequencing was PBMCs. The chain recombines TRBV2 with TRBJ1-4, with D unclear. This clonotype was sampled from a woman in her seventies in good health and CMV-seropositive. CDR3 region: CASKENHEKLFF. The CDR3 DNA is TGTGCCAGCAAGGAGAATCACGAAAAACTGTTTTTT.